This T cell receptor (beta chain) comes out of a study of T cells after yellow fever vaccination. Many counts were recorded for this clonotype. TCRdb processed the 5' RACE reads anew with MiXCR; each CDR3 protein has one entry. This table has some 600,000 distinct CDR3 sequences, roughly an eighth appearing once. The clonotype comes from a man between 25 and 39 years old who received the YFV17D yellow fever vaccine. Specimen: PBMCs, collected on the day of the yellow fever booster vaccination.

The CDR3, as DNA: TGCGCCAGCAGCCATGGAGGACTAGCGGGGACCTACAATGAGCAGTTCTTC. It yields the protein CASSHGGLAGTYNEQFF. This sequence joins TRBV4-3 and TRBJ2-1, with 12 bases aligning to TRBD2. Germline loops: CDR1 LGHNA, CDR2 YSLEER. The junction had 5 bases not matched to a gene; V was cut back by 3 bases and J by 2 bases. This CDR3 is 17 amino acids long.